In its sample, the clone carrying this T cell receptor (beta chain) was seen many times. Its specificity is not known. Time point of the sample: healthy volunteer bleed at 2 weeks. Unseparated into fractions, whole blood served as the source from which total RNA was extracted. The sample belongs to a study of human T cells and chemical hapten exposure. On the study more broadly: Per-sample variation in TCR yield stemmed mainly from small pooled library volume differences.

Single cDNA molecules in the library carried unique molecular identifiers attached during preparation. Authors' processing steps: Sequenced samples showed a median of approximately 96,000 TCRs each, with counts running from about 20,000 to 690,000. One entry per CDR3 protein results from TCRdb running MiXCR on the RACE reads. TCRdb, rather than the study authors, made the V and J calls. The sample comprises around 45,000 distinct CDR3 sequences, around 4.5% of which are singletons, and under 6.5% rests with the top ten. The V segment lost 7 bases and the J segment 6 bases; nucleotides outside the gene matches: 7. Per germline, CDR1 SQVTM and CDR2 ANQGSEA. This CDR3 has 12 residues. Study-level findings and limits: Among TCRs, those above 1 in 1000 frequency were unaffected by DPC sensitization.

This sequence originates from a human donor in good health. Some clones in this sample may be carry-over from other donors' samples. V and J are TRBV29-1 and TRBJ1-2; 8 nucleotides match TRBD1. Sequencing input: whole blood. This chain's CDR3 is CSGGQARDGYTF. The CDR3 nucleotides read TGCAGCGGGGGACAGGCTAGGGATGGCTACACCTTC.